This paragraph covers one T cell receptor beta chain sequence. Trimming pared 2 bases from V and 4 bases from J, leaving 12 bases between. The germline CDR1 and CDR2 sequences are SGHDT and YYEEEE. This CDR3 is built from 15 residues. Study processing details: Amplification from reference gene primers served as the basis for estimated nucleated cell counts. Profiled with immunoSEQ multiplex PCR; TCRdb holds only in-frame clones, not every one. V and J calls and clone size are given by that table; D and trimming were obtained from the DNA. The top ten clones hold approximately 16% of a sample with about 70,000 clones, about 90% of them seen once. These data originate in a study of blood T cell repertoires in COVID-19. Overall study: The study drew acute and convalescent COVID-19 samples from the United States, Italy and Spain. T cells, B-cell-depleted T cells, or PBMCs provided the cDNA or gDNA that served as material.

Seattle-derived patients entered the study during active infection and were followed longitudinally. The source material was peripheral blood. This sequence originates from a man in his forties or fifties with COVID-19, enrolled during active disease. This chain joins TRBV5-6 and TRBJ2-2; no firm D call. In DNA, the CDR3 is TGTGCCAGCAGCTTCGCCGGGTCCCTCACCGGGGAGCTGTTTTTT. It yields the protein CASSFAGSLTGELFF.